Each of the 30 T cell receptor beta chains below was sequenced from the same sample in a study of cytotoxic CD8 clonotypes in ibrutinib-treated CLL. The assay was immunoSEQ multiplex PCR, and TCRdb's table has in-frame clones only and misses some. The data contain about 120,000 clones, 50% to 65% of them singletons. The material was PBMCs, obtained after 24 months of ibrutinib treatment. These receptors all come from a human donor with chronic lymphocytic leukemia.

The chain links TRBV23-1 to TRBJ2-1, with D possibly being TRBD1 (6 bases). TRBV23-1 is noted as an ORF with a role that remains uncertain. The V and J ends lost 6 bases and 0 bases respectively, with 9 bases between them. There are 14 residues in the CDR3. The DNA of the CDR3 is TGCGCCAGCAGCCAACAGGGCTCCTACAATGAGCAGTTCTTC. Translation: CASSQQGSYNEQFF.

The V gene is TRBV19, the J gene TRBJ2-3; TRBD2 aligns across 12 bases. The ends lost 8 bases at V and 5 bases at J; junction bases unmatched: 11. This CDR3 has 16 amino acids. Germline V gene sequence: CDR1 LNHDA, CDR2 SQIVND (reference sequence). CDR3 region: CASSLTSGGRRDTQYF. The CDR3 coding sequence is TGTGCCAGTTCCCTCACTAGCGGGGGGCGGAGAGATACGCAGTATTTT.

The CDR3 coding sequence is TGCGCCAGCAGCTCCCAGGGATCCTCCTACAATGAGCAGTTCTTC. Its translation is CASSSQGSSYNEQFF. The V and J genes are TRBV5-1 and TRBJ2-1; the D gene is possibly TRBD1 (5 bases). Trimming removed 3 bases at V and 0 bases at J, with 10 bases between. The germline CDR1 and CDR2 sequences are SGHRS and YFSETQ. The length of the CDR3 is 15 residues.

This chain joins TRBV28 and TRBJ1-4; maybe TRBD1 (5 bases). Germline lookup yields CDR1 MDHEN and CDR2 SYDVKM. CDR3 length: 14 amino acids. V lost 2 bases, J lost 8 bases, and 12 bases lay in between. This CDR3 reads CASSLVGESEKLFF. The CDR3 nucleotides read TGTGCCAGCAGTTTAGTAGGGGAAAGCGAAAAACTGTTTTTT.

The CDR3 region is CASTGANTEAFF. As DNA, the CDR3 is TGTGCCAGCACTGGAGCCAACACTGAAGCTTTCTTT. The chain combines TRBV13 with TRBJ1-1; D not resolved. Germline assignment: CDR1 PRHDT and CDR2 FYEKMQ (reference sequence). The CDR3 covers 12 residues. V lost 7 bases and J 2 bases, leaving 8 bases between the germline ends.

This clone was found a few times. The gene calls are TRBV28 and TRBJ1-5; TRBD1 agrees at 8 bases. This CDR3 has 17 residues. CDR1 and CDR2 from the germline V gene are MDHEN and SYDVKM. Trimming cost V 6 bases and J 1 base; bases outside gene matches: 11. The CDR3, as DNA: TGTGCCAGCAGGATTACACAGGGGGGCGGGAGCAATCAGCCCCAGCATTTT. Protein: CASRITQGGGSNQPQHF.

This clone appeared once. The CDR3 DNA sequence: TGCAGCGTTCAAGTCTTAGGCCCTACTGAAGCTTTCTTT. The encoded protein is CSVQVLGPTEAFF. The chain combines TRBV29-1 with TRBJ1-1, with D unclear. CDR3 size: 13 residues. Trimming took off 5 bases at V and 5 bases at J, with 15 bases between the two ends. The germline gives CDR1 SQVTM, CDR2 ANQGSEA. Complete variable domain (other parts from reference TRBV29-1 and TRBJ1-1): SAVISQKPSRDICQRGTSLTIQCQVDSQVTMMFWYRQQPGQSLTLIATANQGSEATYESGFVIDKFPISRPNLTFSTLTVSNMSPEDSSIYLCSVQVLGPTEAFFGQGTRLTVV.

This clone was seen only a few times. The genes are TRBV30 and TRBJ2-7, with 8 bases that match TRBD1. CDR1 is GTSNPN and CDR2 is SVGIG in the germline V gene (reference sequence). V was pared by 0 bases and J by 2 bases, with 3 bases of the junction left unmatched. CDR3 length equals 14 residues. The chain's CDR3 is CAWSVQGGPYEQYF. As DNA, the CDR3 is TGTGCCTGGAGTGTACAGGGGGGCCCCTACGAGCAGTACTTC.

This clone was counted between two and nine times. The rearrangement joins TRBV2 to TRBJ1-2; possible D gene TRBD1, 6 bases. The CDR3 is 13 amino acids. With 6 bases removed from V and 8 bases from J, the gap between germline ends came to 16 bases. Looked up from germline, CDR1 is SNHLY and CDR2 is FYNNEI. CDR3 bases: TGTGCCAGCAGGCCCGGCAGGGGAGAGGGCTACACCTTC. It specifies CASRPGRGEGYTF. Full variable domain (remainder filled in from reference TRBV2 and TRBJ1-2): EPEVTQTPSHQVTQMGQEVILRCVPISNHLYFYWYRQILGQKVEFLVSFYNNEISEKSEIFDDQFSVERPDGSNFTLKIRSTKLEDSAMYFCASRPGRGEGYTFGSGTRLTVV.

The chain couples TRBV15 to TRBJ2-5; 7 nucleotides agree with TRBD1. The CDR3 loop spans 15 amino acids. CDR1 is LNHNV, CDR2 YYDKDF, per germline (reference sequence). V was clipped by 5 bases and J by 4 bases; unmatched bases: 10. The CDR3 here is CATSGDTTGRETQYF. The CDR3 DNA sequence: TGTGCCACCAGCGGCGACACGACAGGGAGAGAGACCCAGTACTTC.

This clone was seen many times. The V and J genes are TRBV13 and TRBJ1-5; a weak D match, TRBD1 (5 bases). Germline lookup yields CDR1 PRHDT and CDR2 FYEKMQ (reference sequence). The V end was cut by 0 bases, the J end by 2 bases, with 5 bases between. This CDR3 comprises 14 residues. CDR3 region: CASSLGQGNQPQHF. The CDR3 DNA follows: TGTGCCAGCAGCTTAGGACAGGGCAATCAGCCCCAGCATTTT.

V is TRBV2 and J is TRBJ2-6; TRBD1 matches 9 bases. Germline trimming cut 4 bases from V and 1 base from J; bases unmatched to any gene: 11. Germline loops: CDR1 SNHLY, CDR2 FYNNEI. This CDR3 has 19 residues. The CDR3 region has the DNA TGTGCCAGCAGTGTAAGACAGGGGGTGAGGATATCTGGGGCCAACGTCCTGACTTTC. Amino acids: CASSVRQGVRISGANVLTF.

The chain links TRBV5-1 to TRBJ2-1; 8 bases align to TRBD2. J was trimmed by 7 bases and V by 0 bases; bases with no gene match: 21. The CDR3 has 20 amino acids. Looked up from germline, CDR1 is SGHRS and CDR2 is YFSETQ. The CDR3 DNA follows: TGCGCCAGCAGCTTGGATGGGACTAGGCCTTTTGGGGCCTACACGAATGAGCAGTTCTTC. It yields the protein CASSLDGTRPFGAYTNEQFF.

J is TRBJ2-1 and V is TRBV15, with 10 bases identical to TRBD2. There are 17 residues in the CDR3. Germline V CDR1 and CDR2: LNHNV, YYDKDF (reference sequence). The V gene end was trimmed by 4 bases and the J gene end by 0 bases; junction bases not matched to a gene: 6. The CDR3 reads CATSTLAGVGSYNEQFF. CDR3 nucleotides: TGTGCCACCAGCACCCTAGCGGGGGTGGGCTCCTACAATGAGCAGTTCTTC.

V usage is TRBV7-9 and J usage is TRBJ2-7; D not resolved. The germline V and J ends were trimmed by 6 bases and 3 bases, with 12 bases remaining between them. The CDR3 totals 13 residues. From germline, CDR1 is SEHNR and CDR2 FQNEAQ (reference sequence). The CDR3 DNA is TGTGCCAGCAGTCCCGATGGGTTCTACGAGCAGTACTTC. Amino acids: CASSPDGFYEQYF. Combining the CDR3 with reference TRBV7-9 and TRBJ2-7 gives the whole variable domain DTGVSQNPRHKITKRGQNVTFRCDPISEHNRLYWYRQTLGQGPEFLTYFQNEAQLEKSRLLSDRFSAERPKGSFSTLEIQRTEQGDSAMYLCASSPDGFYEQYFGPGTRLTVT.

V is TRBV28 and J is TRBJ2-4; D gene ambiguous. CDR1 is MDHEN and CDR2 is SYDVKM in the germline V gene. V lost 4 bases to trimming and J lost 0 bases, with 10 bases between them. There are 15 residues in the CDR3. The CDR3 DNA reads as TGTGCCAGCAGTTCCCAGCAAATAGCCAAAAACATTCAGTACTTC. Protein: CASSSQQIAKNIQYF.

There are a few counts of this clone. The chain employs TRBV6-5 and TRBJ1-2; D unclear. CDR3 length equals 13 residues. With 8 bases removed from V and 10 bases from J, the gap between germline ends came to 20 bases. Per germline, CDR1 MNHEY and CDR2 SVGAGI. The DNA of the CDR3 is TGTGCCAGCGTAGAAGACACCGGGGTGCACTACACCTTC. This codes for CASVEDTGVHYTF.

V usage is TRBV11-3 and J usage is TRBJ1-2; TRBD1 aligns across 8 bases. The CDR3 contains 14 residues. CDR1 is SGHNT, CDR2 YENEEA, per germline. Unmatched junction bases numbered 8, after V lost 5 bases and J lost 6 bases. CDR3 DNA: TGTGCCAGCAGCCTTCAGACAGGGGTGCATGGCTACACCTTC. It translates to CASSLQTGVHGYTF.

The J gene is TRBJ2-7, the V gene TRBV4-2; D is unresolved. Germline lookup yields CDR1 LGHNA and CDR2 YNFKEQ. The V and J ends lost 4 bases and 0 bases respectively, with 13 bases between them. CDR3 length: 15 residues. CDR3 nucleotides: TGTGCCAGCAGCCCCAGGTTCTCGACCTCCTACGAGCAGTACTTC. Its translation is CASSPRFSTSYEQYF.

This sequence joins TRBV27 and TRBJ2-2; D is unclear. Germline-derived CDR1 and CDR2 are MNHEY and SMNVEV (reference sequence). Deletions cut 5 bases from V and 6 bases from J, with 16 bases between. The CDR3 is 15 amino acids. The CDR3 protein is CASSPGRGPPGELFF. CDR3 in DNA: TGTGCCAGCAGTCCCGGACGTGGCCCCCCCGGGGAGCTGTTTTTT.

The V and J genes are TRBV6-5 and TRBJ2-7; 7 nucleotides line up with TRBD2. There are 15 residues in the CDR3. Trimming removed 2 bases from V and 7 bases from J; junction bases left unmatched: 11. Germline values: CDR1 MNHEY, CDR2 SVGAGI. The chain's CDR3 is CASSYPAAGRREQYF. The DNA for the CDR3 is TGTGCCAGCAGTTACCCCGCAGCGGGGCGGAGAGAGCAGTACTTC.

The chain uses TRBV27 and TRBJ2-1, with 11 bases identical to TRBD2. The CDR3 is 15 residues long. Trimming cost V 6 bases and J 10 bases; bases outside gene matches: 11. From germline, CDR1 is MNHEY and CDR2 SMNVEV (reference sequence). In DNA, the CDR3 is TGTGCCAGCAGGTCCCTAGCGGGGGGTGGTCTCGAGCAGTTCTTC. Translation gives CASRSLAGGGLEQFF.

This rearrangement joins TRBV5-1 to TRBJ2-1; D is unresolved. From germline, CDR1 is SGHRS and CDR2 YFSETQ. The V and J ends lost 4 bases and 5 bases respectively, with 16 bases between them. The CDR3 sequence is 15 residues long. CDR3 nucleotide sequence: TGCGCCAGCAGCCCCTTCCTGGGTTTGGACAATGAGCAGTTCTTC. Translating gives CASSPFLGLDNEQFF.

The chain uses TRBV6-5 and TRBJ1-1; 7 nucleotides line up with TRBD1. The CDR3 spans 15 residues. Germline lookup yields CDR1 MNHEY and CDR2 SVGAGI. V gave up 4 bases and J gave up 0 bases; unmatched junction bases: 5. CDR3 protein: CASSSRQGLNTEAFF. The CDR3, as DNA: TGTGCCAGCAGTTCCCGACAGGGCCTGAACACTGAAGCTTTCTTT.

The chain couples TRBV10-1 to TRBJ2-7, with D unclear. This CDR3 region has 14 residues. CDR1 and CDR2 (germline): WNHNN, SYGVQD (reference sequence). Trimming cost V 7 bases and J 0 bases, with 13 bases left between them. CDR3 region: CASTPGHSSYEQYF. For the CDR3, the DNA is TGCGCCAGCACCCCCGGGCATAGCTCCTACGAGCAGTACTTC.

This sequence joins TRBV25-1 and TRBJ1-4; 7 nucleotides line up with TRBD1. Germline trimming cut 2 bases from V and 8 bases from J; bases unmatched to any gene: 5. The length of the CDR3 is 14 residues. Looked up from germline, CDR1 is MGHDK and CDR2 is SYGVNS. The CDR3 DNA is TGTGCCAGCAGTGAAGGACAGGTTAGGGAAAAACTGTTTTTT. It encodes CASSEGQVREKLFF.

J is TRBJ1-6 and V is TRBV7-2; the D gene is possibly TRBD1 (6 bases). The V and J ends lost 5 bases and 11 bases respectively, with 13 bases between them. CDR1 is SGHTA and CDR2 is FQGNSA in the germline V gene. This CDR3 region has 13 residues. CDR3 residues: CASSARQEAPLHF. The CDR3 DNA reads TGTGCCAGCAGCGCCAGACAGGAGGCACCCCTCCACTTT.

This chain uses TRBV29-1 with TRBJ1-1, with a tentative D call TRBD1 (5 bases). The CDR3 has 12 amino acids. V was trimmed by 7 bases and J by 2 bases, leaving 11 bases between them. Germline V gives CDR1 SQVTM, CDR2 ANQGSEA. The DNA of the CDR3 is TGCAGCGCCGACAGAGTTAACACTGAAGCTTTCTTT. Translation gives CSADRVNTEAFF.

The chain joins TRBV19 to TRBJ2-7; D unclear. The V end was cut by 5 bases, the J end by 2 bases, with 13 bases between. Germline V CDR1 and CDR2: LNHDA, SQIVND (reference sequence). This CDR3 contains 14 residues. This chain's CDR3 is CASSSADLPYEQYF. The CDR3 DNA reads TGTGCCAGTAGTTCGGCAGACCTACCCTACGAGCAGTACTTC.

This clone has a handful of counts. The V and J genes are TRBV2 and TRBJ2-3; 7 bases are shared with TRBD1. Germline V gene data show CDR1 as SNHLY and CDR2 as FYNNEI. This CDR3 is 14 amino acids long. Trimming took 8 bases from V and 8 from J; bases not matched to a gene: 13. CDR3 nucleotides: TGTGCCAGCGGGGTGGGGGACAGTTTCGGTACGCAGTATTTT. Protein sequence: CASGVGDSFGTQYF.